This passage covers 21 T cell receptor beta chains from one sample sequenced in a study of early T cells in non-severe SARS-CoV-2 infection. A single record per CDR3 protein comes from TCRdb applying MiXCR to the 5' RACE reads. Of 77,000 or so distinct CDR3 sequences in the sample, more than 14% were seen once. Material: whole blood, obtained at baseline. Source of these receptors: an adult who was a healthcare worker with PCR-confirmed SARS-CoV-2 infection or an uninfected control (not recorded which).

There are many counts of this clonotype. This sequence joins TRBV7-3 and TRBJ2-7; D remains unclear. Deletions cut 2 bases from V and 1 base from J, with 6 bases between. The CDR3 has 13 amino acids. Germline V gene lookup returns CDR1 SGHTA and CDR2 FQGTGA. CDR3 protein: CASSLGLSYEQYF. CDR3 nucleotides: TGTGCCAGCAGCTTAGGCCTTTCCTACGAGCAGTACTTC.

This clonotype was detected a few times. The rearrangement joins TRBV7-6 to TRBJ2-7, with a possible D match to TRBD1 (6 bases). Germline CDR1 is SGHVS and CDR2 is FNYEAQ. V was pared by 5 bases and J by 5 bases, with 13 bases between. The CDR3 has 13 residues. CDR3 nucleotide sequence: TGTGCCAGCAGCGCCCAAGAGGGGGACGAGCAGTACTTC. It is translated as CASSAQEGDEQYF.

The gene calls are TRBV28 and TRBJ2-4, with 10 bases identical to TRBD2. This CDR3 is built from 15 residues. V lost 8 bases and J lost 8; bases outside the gene matches: 12. Germline V gives CDR1 MDHEN, CDR2 SYDVKM. The CDR3 loop reads CASLQQASGSDIQYF. DNA for the CDR3: TGTGCCAGCCTTCAGCAGGCTAGCGGGAGTGACATTCAGTACTTC.

This chain joins TRBV7-9 and TRBJ1-4; 8 bases fit TRBD1. This CDR3 comprises 15 residues. The junction had 10 bases not matched to a gene; V was cut back by 5 bases and J by 8 bases. Germline V gene lookup returns CDR1 SEHNR and CDR2 FQNEAQ (reference sequence). CDR3 region: CASSPQGGFWEKLFF. The CDR3 DNA reads TGTGCCAGCAGCCCACAGGGGGGCTTTTGGGAAAAACTGTTTTTT.

This clonotype was counted between two and nine times. The genes are TRBV27 and TRBJ2-5; D is possibly TRBD1 or TRBD2 (6 bases each). This CDR3 region has 14 residues. V shed 2 bases and J shed 5 bases, with 12 bases lying between them. Germline V gene lookup returns CDR1 MNHEY and CDR2 SMNVEV (reference sequence). The CDR3 DNA reads TGTGCCAGCAGTTTACAAGGGGGGCGGGAGACCCAGTACTTC. It encodes CASSLQGGRETQYF.

There are a few counts of this clonotype. The chain is built from TRBV19 and TRBJ2-2, with a weak D call TRBD1 (6 bases). The V and J ends lost 7 bases and 1 base respectively, with 10 bases between them. From germline, CDR1 is LNHDA and CDR2 SQIVND (reference sequence). The CDR3 totals 14 residues. This CDR3 reads CASKGQQNTGELFF. CDR3 coding DNA: TGTGCCAGTAAGGGACAACAGAACACCGGGGAGCTGTTTTTT.

The J gene is TRBJ2-5, the V gene TRBV7-8; 9 bases align to TRBD2. CDR1 is SGHVS, CDR2 FQNEAQ, per germline. Trimming removed 1 base from V and 5 bases from J; junction bases left unmatched: 8. The CDR3 consists of 16 residues. CDR3 coding DNA: TGTGCCAGCAGCTTAGTAGGACTAGCGCTCGGGGAGACCCAGTACTTC. Protein sequence: CASSLVGLALGETQYF.

This chain uses TRBV19 with TRBJ2-2; 10 bases map to TRBD2. This CDR3 comprises 18 residues. The V gene end was trimmed by 2 bases and the J gene end by 3 bases; junction bases not matched to a gene: 9. The germline V gene has CDR1 LNHDA and CDR2 SQIVND (reference sequence). The CDR3 DNA reads TGTGCCAGTAGTATAAACACCAGGGGACTAGCGTACACCGGGGAGCTGTTTTTT. As protein: CASSINTRGLAYTGELFF.

This clonotype was counted at least ten times. The J gene is TRBJ2-1, the V gene TRBV3-1, with 11 bases aligning to TRBD2. Germline CDR1 reads LGHDT; CDR2 reads YNNKEL (reference sequence). J lost 5 bases, V lost 4 bases, and 7 bases had no gene match. CDR3 length: 16 residues. CDR3 coding DNA: TGTGCCAGCAGCCCCGTACTAGCGGGGGCGAACAATGAGCAGTTCTTC. Translating gives CASSPVLAGANNEQFF.

This clonotype turned up a few times. The chain carries TRBV6-2 or TRBV6-3 and TRBJ2-5, with 10 bases lining up with TRBD1. The CDR3 spans 12 residues. Germline CDR1 MNHEY, CDR2 SVGEGT. The CDR3 DNA reads TGTGTCGCCGGGACAGGGGAAGAGACCCAGTACTTC. It codes for CVAGTGEETQYF.

This clonotype came up a few times. The chain combines TRBV11-2 with TRBJ1-5; D perhaps matches TRBD1 (5 bases). The CDR3 has 13 residues. V lost 3 bases and J 7 bases, leaving 10 bases between the germline ends. Germline lookup yields CDR1 SGHAT and CDR2 FQNNGV. CDR3 residues: CASSLGRAQPQHF. In DNA form, the CDR3 reads TGTGCCAGCAGCTTGGGACGGGCCCAGCCCCAGCATTTT.

V is TRBV12-3 or TRBV12-4 and J is TRBJ2-1; no definite D call. The germline V and J ends were trimmed by 6 bases and 0 bases, with 6 bases remaining between them. This CDR3 comprises 13 residues. CDR3 loop: CASRTSSYNEQFF. In DNA form, the CDR3 reads TGTGCCAGCAGGACGAGCTCCTACAATGAGCAGTTCTTC.

This clonotype has just a few counts. The chain uses TRBV6-2 or TRBV6-3 and TRBJ2-1; the D is unclear. Germline V gene lookup returns CDR1 MNHEY and CDR2 SVGEGT. The germline V and J ends were trimmed by 5 bases and 7 bases, with 9 bases remaining between them. The CDR3 has 12 amino acids. The CDR3 loop is CASSHGLNEQFF. As DNA, the CDR3 is TGTGCCAGCAGTCACGGTCTGAATGAGCAGTTCTTC.

At least ten counts were recorded for this clonotype. CDR3 DNA: TGCAGTGCTATACAGCAACCTGGAAACACCATATATTTT. As protein: CSAIQQPGNTIYF. The chain employs TRBV20-1 and TRBJ1-3, with no clear D. The CDR3 length is 13 residues. CDR1 and CDR2 from the germline V gene are DFQATT and SNEGSKA (reference sequence). V was cut by 4 bases and J by 2 bases, with 9 bases left in between.

In this sample, this clonotype turned up a few times. The chain employs TRBV27 and TRBJ2-7; D might be TRBD2 (6 bases). There are 12 residues in the CDR3. The V gene lost 8 bases and the J gene lost 6 bases, with 14 bases spanning the gap. Germline V CDR1 and CDR2: MNHEY, SMNVEV (reference sequence). The CDR3 DNA is TGTGCCAGCGGGATCGGAGCGGGCGAGCAGTACTTC. Residues: CASGIGAGEQYF.

This clonotype came up many times. This chain joins TRBV28 and TRBJ2-7; a weak D match, TRBD2 (6 bases). Germline CDR1 is MDHEN and CDR2 is SYDVKM. Trimming stripped 6 bases from V and 7 bases from J, with 13 bases between. This CDR3 comprises 12 residues. As DNA, the CDR3 is TGTGCCAGCAGGTCGGGACTGCGGGAGCAGTACTTC. It codes for CASRSGLREQYF.

The chain couples TRBV29-1 to TRBJ1-2, with D possibly matching TRBD1 (6 bases). Germline V CDR1 and CDR2: SQVTM, ANQGSEA. V lost 6 bases and J lost 2, with 16 bases in between. CDR3 size: 14 residues. The chain's CDR3 is CSVRLGQGNYGYTF. The CDR3, as DNA: TGCAGCGTCCGCTTGGGCCAGGGGAACTATGGCTACACCTTC. Full variable domain (remainder filled in from reference TRBV29-1 and TRBJ1-2): SAVISQKPSRDICQRGTSLTIQCQVDSQVTMMFWYRQQPGQSLTLIATANQGSEATYESGFVIDKFPISRPNLTFSTLTVSNMSPEDSSIYLCSVRLGQGNYGYTFGSGTRLTVV.

The chain carries TRBV15 and TRBJ2-2; TRBD2 matches 8 bases. Germline trimming cut 5 bases from V and 3 bases from J; bases unmatched to any gene: 17. The CDR3 consists of 19 residues. CDR1 and CDR2 from the germline V gene are LNHNV and YYDKDF (reference sequence). DNA of the CDR3: TGTGCCACCAGCCATTTCGGGCTAGCGGGTCGGGTGGACACCGGGGAGCTGTTTTTT. Residues: CATSHFGLAGRVDTGELFF.

This clonotype was counted a few times. V usage is TRBV28 and J usage is TRBJ1-1; D is undetermined. V was shortened by 6 bases and J by 0 bases, with 14 bases between the two germline ends. Germline lookup yields CDR1 MDHEN and CDR2 SYDVKM. There are 15 residues in the CDR3. DNA for the CDR3: TGTGCCAGCAGCCCATACCGGGCCTTGAACACTGAAGCTTTCTTT. Its protein product is CASSPYRALNTEAFF.

The chain carries TRBV6-5 and TRBJ2-7, with D possibly TRBD2 on 6 matching bases. The CDR3 consists of 15 residues. Germline V gives CDR1 MNHEY, CDR2 SVGAGI. The ends were cut back, 11 bases at V and 6 bases at J, with 26 bases in the middle. The CDR3: CACSVGGMETLEQYF. In nucleotides, the CDR3 is TGTGCCTGCTCCGTTGGGGGGATGGAGACCCTCGAGCAGTACTTC.

V and J are TRBV7-3 and TRBJ2-2; possible D gene TRBD1, 6 bases. CDR1 and CDR2 from the germline V gene are SGHTA and FQGTGA. The CDR3 sequence is 13 residues long. V was pared by 10 bases and J by 2 bases, with 11 bases between. CDR3 nucleotide sequence: TGTGCCACCCAGGGGCCTAACACCGGGGAGCTGTTTTTT. Its protein is CATQGPNTGELFF.